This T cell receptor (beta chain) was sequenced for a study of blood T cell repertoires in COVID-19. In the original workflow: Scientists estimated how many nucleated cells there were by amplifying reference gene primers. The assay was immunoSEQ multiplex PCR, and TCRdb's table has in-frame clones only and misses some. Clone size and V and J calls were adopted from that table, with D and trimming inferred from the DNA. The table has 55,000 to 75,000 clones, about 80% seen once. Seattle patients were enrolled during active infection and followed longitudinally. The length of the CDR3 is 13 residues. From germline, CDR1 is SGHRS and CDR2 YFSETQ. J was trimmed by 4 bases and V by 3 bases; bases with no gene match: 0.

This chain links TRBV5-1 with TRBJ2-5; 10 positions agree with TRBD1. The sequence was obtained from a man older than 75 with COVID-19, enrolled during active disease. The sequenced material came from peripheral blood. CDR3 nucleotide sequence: TGCGCCAGCAGCTGGGACAGGGGAGAGACCCAGTACTTC. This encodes CASSWDRGETQYF.